These T cell receptor beta chains were read from a single sample in a study of cytomegalovirus exposure and HLA in healthy donors. Repertoires were generated with immunoSEQ multiplex PCR, while TCRdb's copy carries only in-frame clones and drops some. The table includes around 100,000 clones, roughly four fifths detected once. The specimen was PBMCs. The receptors were sampled from a male donor in good health and CMV-seropositive. Each CDR3 is given with its conserved first and last residue. The D gene is left open where the match is weak. Size is stated for part of the rows, as once, few or many counts, or as a class when the clone is expanded.

j_call d_call clone_size v_call cdr3_nt cdr3_aa
TRBJ1-5 NA NA TRBV6-5 TGTGCCAGCAGTTACGCGGGGCATCAGCCCCAGCATTTT CASSYAGHQPQHF
TRBJ2-7 TRBD1 NA TRBV19 TGTGCCAGTAAACCTGGGACAGGGGCACTGGTGGGTCACTACGAGCAGTACTTC CASKPGTGALVGHYEQYF
TRBJ2-6 NA NA TRBV6-4 TGTGCCAGCAGTCCCTTCCCGACAGGAACCGTCTACTCTGGGGCCAACGGCCTGACTTTC CASSPFPTGTVYSGANGLTF
TRBJ2-6 TRBD1 NA TRBV18 TGTGCCAGCTCACCAAACCGGGACAGGTTACTCTCTGGGGCCAACGGCCTGACTTTC CASSPNRDRLLSGANGLTF
TRBJ2-1 NA few TRBV27 TGTGCCAGCAGTGTTAGGACGGACTTAGAGCAGTTCTTC CASSVRTDLEQFF
TRBJ2-7 NA once TRBV2 TGTGCCAGCCAAAACACAGTTTCCTACGAGCAGTACTTC CASQNTVSYEQYF
TRBJ2-4 NA NA TRBV21-1 TGTGCCAGCAGCAAAGCTCCACCTGCGGGGTACTTC CASSKAPPAGYF
TRBJ2-7 TRBD2 NA TRBV7-6 TGTGCCAGCAGTCCTTGGGCACCAAGAGATCTAGCGGGACCTCCGAACGAGCAGTACTTC CASSPWAPRDLAGPPNEQYF
TRBJ2-2 NA once TRBV7-2 TGTGCCAGCAGCTTAACCGGGACCGGGGAGCTGTTTTTT CASSLTGTGELFF
TRBJ2-3 NA NA TRBV5-1 TGCGCCAGCAGCTTGGCCGGGGTGAACACAGATACGCAGTATTTT CASSLAGVNTDTQYF
TRBJ2-1 NA NA TRBV4-2 TGTGCCAGCAGCCAAGATCCCCCCCGCAATGAGCAGTTCTTC CASSQDPPRNEQFF
TRBJ1-2 TRBD1 NA TRBV28 TGTGCATCTACATCGGGGACAGGGGAGATCCCGTCCAACTATGGCTACACCTTC CASTSGTGEIPSNYGYTF
TRBJ2-4 NA NA TRBV7-2 TGTGCCAGCAGCTTAGTACAGCAAAACATTCAGTACTTC CASSLVQQNIQYF
TRBJ1-4 NA once TRBV28 TGTGCCAGCAGTTACCAGACAGGAAGGGGAAAACTGTTTTTT CASSYQTGRGKLFF